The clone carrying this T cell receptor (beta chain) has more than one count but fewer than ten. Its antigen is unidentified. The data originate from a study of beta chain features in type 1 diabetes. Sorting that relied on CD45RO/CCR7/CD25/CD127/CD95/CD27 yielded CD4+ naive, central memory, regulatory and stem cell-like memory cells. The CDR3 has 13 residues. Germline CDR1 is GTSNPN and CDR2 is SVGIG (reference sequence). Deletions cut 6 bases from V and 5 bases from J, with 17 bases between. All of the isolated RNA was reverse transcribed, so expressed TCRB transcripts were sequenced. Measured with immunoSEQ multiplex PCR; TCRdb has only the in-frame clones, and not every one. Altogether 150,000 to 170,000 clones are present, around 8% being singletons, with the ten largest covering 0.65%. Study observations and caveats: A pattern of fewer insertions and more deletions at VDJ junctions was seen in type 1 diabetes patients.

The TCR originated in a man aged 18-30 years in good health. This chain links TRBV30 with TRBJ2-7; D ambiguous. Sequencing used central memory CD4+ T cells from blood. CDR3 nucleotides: TGTGCCTGTCTCAAGCAATGGGCCCACGAGCAGTACTTC. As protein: CACLKQWAHEQYF.